This is a list of T cell receptor beta chains from one sample in a study of neurological immune-mediated disorders. TCRdb reanalysed the 5' RACE reads using MiXCR and keeps one entry per CDR3 protein. The sample records roughly 53,000 distinct CDR3 sequences, roughly 8% being singletons. The specimen sequenced was PBMCs. The receptor set was obtained from a woman in her thirties or forties in good health. The CDR3 runs from the conserved cysteine through the conserved F or W.

CDR3 protein,V gene,J gene
CASETRASGETQYF,TRBV7-2,TRBJ2-5
CASSQDGTSIRTDTQYF,TRBV4-1,TRBJ2-3
CASSSATGSGNQPQHF,TRBV12-3/TRBV12-4,TRBJ1-5
CASGLAGVSYEQYF,TRBV6-2/TRBV6-3,TRBJ2-7
CASSIRGTEAFF,TRBV7-9,TRBJ1-1
CSAESGRASDTQYF,TRBV20-1,TRBJ2-3
CASSFIRGLQETQYF,TRBV7-2,TRBJ2-5
CASSSTGAGNYGYTF,TRBV27,TRBJ1-2
CASSIGQGDEKLFF,TRBV5-1,TRBJ1-4
CSATREMWQLGTQYF,TRBV20-1,TRBJ2-3
CTSDRDNEQFF,TRBV6-6,TRBJ2-1
CASSPTDRVGDTQYF,TRBV5-1,TRBJ2-3
CSASKLVLDDTQYF,TRBV20-1,TRBJ2-3
CASSESKGISGSPTDTQYF,TRBV25-1,TRBJ2-3
CASSYSRTITSGRTADTQYF,TRBV6-2/TRBV6-3,TRBJ2-3
CASSFQLAEAIYEQYF,TRBV7-9,TRBJ2-7
CASSLQGDTIYF,TRBV5-1,TRBJ1-3
CASSTKDGHPGANVLTF,TRBV7-2,TRBJ2-6
CASSLISGGHGELFF,TRBV12-3/TRBV12-4,TRBJ2-2
CASSPLEAGVQETQYF,TRBV5-1,TRBJ2-5
CAISGLAGGSSYEQYF,TRBV10-3,TRBJ2-7
CASRQGRGLGNSPLHF,TRBV27,TRBJ1-6
CASSLGSGHPTDTQYF,TRBV5-1,TRBJ2-3
CAIGRASGETQYF,TRBV10-3,TRBJ2-5
CATSDASSNSAMDTQYF,TRBV24-1,TRBJ2-3
CASSYWVYEQYF,TRBV6-2/TRBV6-3,TRBJ2-7
CASSLRGSPPYEQYF,TRBV7-8,TRBJ2-7